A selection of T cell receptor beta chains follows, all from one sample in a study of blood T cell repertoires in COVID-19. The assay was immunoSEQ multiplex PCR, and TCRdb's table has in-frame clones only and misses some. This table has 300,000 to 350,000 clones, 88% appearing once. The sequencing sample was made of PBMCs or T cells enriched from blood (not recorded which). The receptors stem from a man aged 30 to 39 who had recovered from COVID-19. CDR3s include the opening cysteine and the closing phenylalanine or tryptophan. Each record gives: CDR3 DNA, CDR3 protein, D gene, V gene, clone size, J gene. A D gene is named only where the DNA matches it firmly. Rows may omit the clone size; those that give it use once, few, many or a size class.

CDR3nt: TGTGCCAGCAGCGTAGCGGGGGGGCTATTTTACGAGCAGTACTTC
CDR3aa: CASSVAGGLFYEQYF
d_gene: TRBD2
v_gene: TRBV9
abundance: -
j_gene: TRBJ2-7

CDR3nt: TGTGCCAGCAGCCCCTATCCGGACAGACACTCTGGAAACACCATATATTTT
CDR3aa: CASSPYPDRHSGNTIYF
d_gene: -
v_gene: TRBV7-3
abundance: -
j_gene: TRBJ1-3

CDR3nt: TGTGCCGGTGGGACAGAATCACCCCTCCACTTT
CDR3aa: CAGGTESPLHF
d_gene: TRBD1
v_gene: TRBV7-8
abundance: -
j_gene: TRBJ1-6

CDR3nt: TGTGCCAGCAGTGAAGGTCGGCTAGCGGGAGACTACAATGAGCAGTTCTTC
CDR3aa: CASSEGRLAGDYNEQFF
d_gene: TRBD2
v_gene: TRBV6-1
abundance: -
j_gene: TRBJ2-1

CDR3nt: TGTGCCGTGGGACACTACGATCGCTCCGGGGAGCTGTTTTTT
CDR3aa: CAVGHYDRSGELFF
d_gene: -
v_gene: TRBV19
abundance: few
j_gene: TRBJ2-2

CDR3nt: TGTGCCAGTAGTATCCTCAGTTATAGCAATCAGCCCCAGCATTTT
CDR3aa: CASSILSYSNQPQHF
d_gene: -
v_gene: TRBV19
abundance: -
j_gene: TRBJ1-5

CDR3nt: TGTGCCAGCAGCTTAGTCCGGACTAGGGGGGACAATGAGCAGTTCTTC
CDR3aa: CASSLVRTRGDNEQFF
d_gene: -
v_gene: TRBV11-2
abundance: few
j_gene: TRBJ2-1

CDR3nt: TGTGCCAGTAGTATCGGGTTCCGGGACAGGGCTACCGGGGAGCTGTTTTTT
CDR3aa: CASSIGFRDRATGELFF
d_gene: TRBD1
v_gene: TRBV19
abundance: -
j_gene: TRBJ2-2

CDR3nt: TGTGCCAGCAGCCCGGGGAGGGGCAATGAGCAGTTCTTC
CDR3aa: CASSPGRGNEQFF
d_gene: TRBD2
v_gene: TRBV11-3
abundance: -
j_gene: TRBJ2-1

CDR3nt: TGTGCCAGCTCAGATGTACACCGGGACAGGGCCCGCCACATTCAGTACTTC
CDR3aa: CASSDVHRDRARHIQYF
d_gene: TRBD1
v_gene: TRBV18
abundance: -
j_gene: TRBJ2-4

CDR3nt: TGTGCCAGCAGTTACTCGACGGGAGGAACTGAAGCTTTCTTT
CDR3aa: CASSYSTGGTEAFF
d_gene: -
v_gene: TRBV6-6
abundance: -
j_gene: TRBJ1-1

CDR3nt: TGTGCCAGCAGCTTGGGCGCGGGCGCGGGAGGAAACACCATATATTTT
CDR3aa: CASSLGAGAGGNTIYF
d_gene: -
v_gene: TRBV11-2
abundance: -
j_gene: TRBJ1-3

CDR3nt: TGCGCCAGCAGCCAGGGGTCGAGGAACACTGAAGCTTTCTTT
CDR3aa: CASSQGSRNTEAFF
d_gene: -
v_gene: TRBV5-1
abundance: -
j_gene: TRBJ1-1

CDR3nt: TGTGCCAGCAGCCCTTCCGGGGGGCTAGGGAACACTGAAGCTTTCTTT
CDR3aa: CASSPSGGLGNTEAFF
d_gene: -
v_gene: TRBV9
abundance: -
j_gene: TRBJ1-1

CDR3nt: TGTGCCGGAACAGGGGTTGGGGCCAACGTCCTGACTTTC
CDR3aa: CAGTGVGANVLTF
d_gene: TRBD1
v_gene: TRBV2
abundance: -
j_gene: TRBJ2-6

CDR3nt: TGTGCCAGCAGTAGTGAAGGGGTGGAGACCCAGTACTTC
CDR3aa: CASSSEGVETQYF
d_gene: -
v_gene: TRBV2
abundance: -
j_gene: TRBJ2-5

CDR3nt: TGTGCCAGCAGCACGGGACTAGCGGGGGGGCCTCAGTCCTACGAGCAGTACTTC
CDR3aa: CASSTGLAGGPQSYEQYF
d_gene: TRBD2
v_gene: TRBV7-9
abundance: -
j_gene: TRBJ2-7

CDR3nt: TGTGCCAGCAGCCCCCCGGGTCCCCAAAGCTTC
CDR3aa: CASSPPGPQSF
d_gene: -
v_gene: TRBV28
abundance: -
j_gene: TRBJ1-2

CDR3nt: TGTGCCAGTAGGCGACTTACGAACACTGAAGCTTTCTTT
CDR3aa: CASRRLTNTEAFF
d_gene: -
v_gene: TRBV19
abundance: -
j_gene: TRBJ1-1